These 3 T cell receptor beta chains came from one sample sequenced in a study of CD8+ T cells in alopecia areata. The sorting of pooled cutaneous lymph node cells relied on CD4, CD8alpha, NKG2D, NKG2ACE and other markers. RNA, once extracted, was reverse transcribed into cDNA for use as the sequencing template. The method was immunoSEQ multiplex PCR; TCRdb's version includes in-frame clones alone and lacks a portion of them. In total the sample includes 8,300 or so clones, none of them seen once. Sample: CD8+ T cells sorted from a lymph node. The source of these receptors is a C3H/HeJ mouse with alopecia areata. This strain's MHC haplotype is H2-k.

In its sample, this clone is medium-sized (0.01 to 0.1%). The gene names here belong to mouse. Incomplete CDR3 DNA: TGTGCCAGCACCCCGGGACAGGGCACCGGG. The encoded protein is CASTPGQGTG. The whole CDR3 sequence is CASTPGQGTGQLYF. The rearrangement uses TRBV14 and TRBJ2-2; 9 nucleotides match TRBD1. The observed sequence ends 4 residues before the CDR3 terminus, with the missing tail filled in from the germline J gene. Germline trimming cut 6 bases from V and 4 bases from J; bases unmatched to any gene: 4. The CDR3 is 14 amino acids. Germline V gene data show CDR1 as SGHDT and CDR2 as FRDEAV.

This clone has ten or more counts. Mouse germline and gene names are used. Sequencing ends 4 residues short of the CDR3 end; the germline J gene provides the rest. The chain uses TRBV29 and TRBJ2-5; 7 nucleotides match TRBD1. The CDR3 has 16 amino acids. After removal of 4 bases from V and 2 bases from J, the junction contained 9 bases not matched to a gene. Germline V lookup: CDR1 MSHET, CDR2 SYDVDS. The CDR3 loop reads CASSSSPQGTQDTQYF. The CDR3 bases that were read are TGTGCTAGCAGTTCATCCCCACAGGGGACCCAAGAC.

Judged by abundance, this clone is medium-sized. Genes and germline come from the mouse. The CDR3 is cut off 3 residues early in the read; its end comes from the germline J gene. The chain combines TRBV13-2 with TRBJ1-6, with D maybe TRBD1 (5 bases). TRBJ1-6 is known as an ORF, though its function is uncertain. This CDR3 has 13 amino acids. Trimming cost V 2 bases and J 8 bases, with 8 bases left between them. Germline lookup yields CDR1 NNHNN and CDR2 SYGAGS (reference sequence). CDR3 bases read: TGTGCCAGCGGTGAGGGGGGGGATTCGCCC. It codes for CASGEGGDSP. The CDR3 reads in full as CASGEGGDSPLYF.